The 12 T cell receptor beta chains listed next were all sequenced from one sample in a study of cytomegalovirus exposure and HLA in healthy donors. PCR was performed using 60 Vbeta and 13 Jbeta primers. Sequenced by immunoSEQ multiplex PCR; TCRdb stores in-frame clones only, minus some. The table records around 99,000 clones, 60% to 70% of them present only once. Sequenced: PBMCs. These receptors all come from a woman in her twenties or thirties in good health and CMV-seronegative.

This clone was counted a single time. This sequence joins TRBV7-6 and TRBJ1-6; TRBD1 agrees at 10 bases. CDR1 and CDR2 from the germline V gene are SGHVS and FNYEAQ. V lost 5 bases and J lost 7; bases outside the gene matches: 8. The length of the CDR3 is 16 residues. This CDR3 reads CASSPTPGQGNSPLHF. The CDR3 DNA follows: TGTGCCAGCAGCCCCACCCCGGGACAGGGGAATTCACCCCTCCACTTT.

This clone was found a few times. The chain recombines TRBV5-1 with TRBJ2-3; D possibly corresponds to TRBD2 (5 bases). This CDR3 comprises 15 residues. Germline V CDR1 and CDR2: SGHRS, YFSETQ. Trimming took off 4 bases at V and 2 bases at J, with 14 bases between the two ends. This chain's CDR3 is CASSPRTGNTDTQYF. The CDR3 DNA reads as TGCGCCAGCAGCCCCAGGACGGGAAACACAGATACGCAGTATTTT. The full variable domain, with the rest looked up from reference TRBV5-1 and TRBJ2-3, is KAGVTQTPRYLIKTRGQQVTLSCSPISGHRSVSWYQQTPGQGLQFLFEYFSETQRNKGNFPGRFSGRQFSNSRSEMNVSTLELGDSALYLCASSPRTGNTDTQYFGPGTRLTVL.

The chain links TRBV6-5 to TRBJ1-2; 8 nucleotides align to TRBD1. Looked up from germline, CDR1 is MNHEY and CDR2 is SVGAGI. This CDR3 region has 13 residues. V trimming: 5 bases; J trimming: 4 bases; junction bases outside the gene matches: 3. The CDR3 sequence is CASSITGGYGYTF. The CDR3 bases are TGTGCCAGCAGTATAACAGGGGGCTATGGCTACACCTTC.

With respect to this clone: The junction and the germline gene differ at one end; a read error may be behind it. The gene calls are TRBV4-1 and TRBJ1-5; 12 nucleotides agree with TRBD1. This CDR3 comprises 17 residues. The germline V gene has CDR1 MGHRA and CDR2 YSYEKL. The DNA for the CDR3 is TGCGTCAGCAGCCCCGTCCCGGGACAGGGGGCCGGGCAGCCCCAGCATTTT. Translation: CVSSPVPGQGAGQPQHF.

The gene calls are TRBV29-1 and TRBJ2-7; the D gene is possibly TRBD2 (6 bases). CDR3 length equals 13 residues. Trimming took 4 bases from V and 2 from J, leaving 12 bases between them. Germline-derived CDR1 and CDR2 are SQVTM and ANQGSEA. The CDR3, as DNA: TGCAGCGTTGTTGGGGGGTCAGCCTACGAGCAGTACTTC. Translating it yields CSVVGGSAYEQYF.

This clone showed up just a few times. This rearrangement joins TRBV5-4 to TRBJ2-3; 13 nucleotides align to TRBD2. Germline CDR1 and CDR2: SGHNT and YYREEE (reference sequence). CDR3 length: 16 amino acids. The junction had 3 bases not matched to a gene; V was cut back by 4 bases and J by 1 base. The CDR3 here is CASSPGTSGGTDTQYF. DNA of the CDR3: TGTGCCAGCAGCCCCGGGACTAGCGGGGGCACAGATACGCAGTATTTT.

The CDR3 DNA is TGTGCCAGCAGCCATAGCGGGAGGGCCAGGAATGAGCAGTTCTTC. As protein: CASSHSGRARNEQFF. This chain joins TRBV14 and TRBJ2-1; TRBD2 matches 11 bases. From germline, CDR1 is SGHDN and CDR2 FVKESK. The CDR3 is 15 amino acids. J was trimmed by 7 bases and V by 3 bases; bases with no gene match: 5.

The genes are TRBV11-3 and TRBJ2-5, with D uncertain. Trimming stripped 1 base from V and 5 bases from J, with 11 bases between. CDR1 is SGHNT, CDR2 YENEEA, per germline. The CDR3 contains 14 residues. This CDR3 is CASSLGGSSETQYF. The CDR3 nucleotides are TGTGCCAGCAGCTTAGGAGGTAGCTCGGAGACCCAGTACTTC.

This clone showed up just once. The rearrangement uses TRBV19 and TRBJ2-1, with D perhaps matching TRBD1 (6 bases). Germline V gives CDR1 LNHDA, CDR2 SQIVND (reference sequence). The CDR3 consists of 16 residues. Trimming took 4 bases from V and 6 from J, leaving 19 bases between them. The CDR3: CASSTERGIPFNEQFF. The CDR3 nucleotides read TGTGCCAGTAGTACGGAAAGGGGGATCCCTTTCAATGAGCAGTTCTTC.

This chain uses TRBV10-1 with TRBJ2-7; D is unclear. The CDR3 has 13 amino acids. V dropped 6 bases and J dropped 4 bases, with 13 bases sitting between them. CDR1 and CDR2 from the germline V gene are WNHNN and SYGVQD (reference sequence). The CDR3 DNA is TGCGCCAGCAGGTTGACATTAACTTACGAGCAGTACTTC. Translation: CASRLTLTYEQYF.

This sequence joins TRBV27 and TRBJ1-1; TRBD1 matches at 10 bases. Germline CDR1 MNHEY, CDR2 SMNVEV (reference sequence). The J segment lost 11 bases and the V segment lost 6 bases, leaving 18 bases of the junction unmatched. CDR3 length: 16 residues. CDR3 protein: CASRFSDGQGGRRAFF. In DNA, the CDR3 is TGTGCCAGCAGATTTTCTGATGGACAGGGGGGTCGAAGGGCTTTCTTT.

This clone showed up just once. This chain uses TRBV4-3 with TRBJ1-2; D unresolved. The germline gives CDR1 LGHNA, CDR2 YSLEER. Trimming stripped 0 bases from V and 2 bases from J, with 10 bases between. The CDR3 contains 15 residues. CDR3 DNA sequence: TGCGCCAGCAGCCAAGATAAAGGGAGGAACTATGGCTACACCTTC. Protein product: CASSQDKGRNYGYTF.